This passage covers 2 T cell receptor beta chains from one sample sequenced in a study of vaccination effects on CD4 cells after COVID-19. These receptors' antigens are unknown. In the ViraFEST assay, antigen-specific CD4+ clonotypes were identified by expansion after peptide-pool stimulation. Investigators separated out CD4+ T cells once 9 to 11 days of culture had passed. Infection dated between March and December 2020, before the Alpha, Beta and Delta variants reached the United States. The method was immunoSEQ multiplex PCR; TCRdb's version includes in-frame clones alone and lacks a portion of them. The sample yields 70,000 or so clones, roughly two thirds seen once. The sample here was CD4+ T cells from PBMCs cultured with HIV peptides, taken before COVID-19 vaccination. This sample's subset: HIV-1 Nef peptide pool negative control/reference culture. The receptor source for this set is a human donor who had a prior SARS-CoV-2 infection.

The chain combines TRBV9 with TRBJ2-5, with no clear D. Germline values: CDR1 SGDLS, CDR2 YYNGEE. CDR3 size: 11 residues. The V and J ends lost 5 bases and 4 bases respectively, with 6 bases between them. The CDR3 DNA reads as TGTGCCAGCAGTGCCGGAGAGACCCAGTACTTC. Its translation is CASSAGETQYF.

This clone is a singleton in its sample. The V call is TRBV18, the J call TRBJ1-2; D is uncertain. Trimming cost V 3 bases and J 3 bases, with 11 bases left between them. This CDR3 region has 14 residues. In germline, CDR1 is KGHSH, CDR2 LQKENI. This chain's CDR3 is CASSPVSVDYGYTF. The DNA for the CDR3 is TGTGCCAGCTCACCGGTCAGTGTGGACTATGGCTACACCTTC.